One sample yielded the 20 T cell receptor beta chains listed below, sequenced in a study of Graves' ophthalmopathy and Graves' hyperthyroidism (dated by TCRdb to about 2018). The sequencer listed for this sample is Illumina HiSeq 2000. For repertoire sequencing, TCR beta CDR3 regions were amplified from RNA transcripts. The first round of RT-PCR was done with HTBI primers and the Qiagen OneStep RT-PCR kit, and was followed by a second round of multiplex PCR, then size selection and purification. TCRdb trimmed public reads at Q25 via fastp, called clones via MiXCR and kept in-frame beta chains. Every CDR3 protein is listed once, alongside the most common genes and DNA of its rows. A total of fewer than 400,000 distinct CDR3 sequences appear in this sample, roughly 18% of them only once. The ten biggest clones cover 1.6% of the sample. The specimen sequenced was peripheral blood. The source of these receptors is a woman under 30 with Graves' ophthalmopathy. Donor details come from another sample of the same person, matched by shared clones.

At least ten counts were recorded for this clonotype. The CDR3 protein is CATSPLGGAYEQYF. The DNA for the CDR3 is TGTGCCACCAGCCCTCTCGGGGGGGCCTACGAGCAGTACTTC. The V gene is TRBV15, the J gene TRBJ2-7; TRBD2 matches 8 bases. The germline gives CDR1 LNHNV, CDR2 YYDKDF (reference sequence). The CDR3 runs to 14 residues. With 5 bases clipped from V and 2 bases from J, the junction kept 5 bases outside the gene matches.

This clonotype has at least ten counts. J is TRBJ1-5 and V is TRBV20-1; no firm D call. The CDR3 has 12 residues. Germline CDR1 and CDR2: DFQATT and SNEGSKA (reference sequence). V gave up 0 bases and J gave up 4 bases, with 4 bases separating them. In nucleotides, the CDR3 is TGCAGTGCTAGAGATGGGAATCAGCCCCAGCATTTT. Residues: CSARDGNQPQHF.

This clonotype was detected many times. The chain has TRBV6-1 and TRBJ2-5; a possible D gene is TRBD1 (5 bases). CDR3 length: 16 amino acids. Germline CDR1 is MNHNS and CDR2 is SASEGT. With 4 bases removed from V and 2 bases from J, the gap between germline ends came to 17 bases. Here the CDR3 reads CASSVGPNRGQETQYF. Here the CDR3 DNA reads TGTGCCAGCAGTGTGGGGCCGAACCGCGGTCAAGAGACCCAGTACTTC.

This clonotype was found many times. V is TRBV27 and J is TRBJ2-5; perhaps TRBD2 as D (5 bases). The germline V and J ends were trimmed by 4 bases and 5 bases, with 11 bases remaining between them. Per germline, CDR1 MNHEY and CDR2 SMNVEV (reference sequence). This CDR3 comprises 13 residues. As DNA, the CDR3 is TGTGCCAGCAGTTCACTGAGGAGGGAGACCCAGTACTTC. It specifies CASSSLRRETQYF.

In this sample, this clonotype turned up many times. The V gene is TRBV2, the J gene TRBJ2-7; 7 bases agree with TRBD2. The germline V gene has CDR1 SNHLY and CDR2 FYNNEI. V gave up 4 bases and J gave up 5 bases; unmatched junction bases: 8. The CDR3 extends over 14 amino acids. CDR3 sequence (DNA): TGTGCCAGCAGTGTTAGGCAGGGAGGGGACGAGCAGTACTTC. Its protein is CASSVRQGGDEQYF.

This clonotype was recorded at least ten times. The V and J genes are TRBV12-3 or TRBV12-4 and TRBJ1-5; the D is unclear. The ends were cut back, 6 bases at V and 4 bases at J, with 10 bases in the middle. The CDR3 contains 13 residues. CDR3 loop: CASRGMQNQPQHF. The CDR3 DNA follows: TGTGCCAGCAGGGGGATGCAAAATCAGCCCCAGCATTTT.

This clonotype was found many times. CDR3 in amino acids: CATSRGSVSDTQYF. For the CDR3, the DNA is TGTGCCACCAGCAGAGGTTCAGTGTCAGATACGCAGTATTTT. V and J are TRBV15 and TRBJ2-3; D is undetermined. The CDR3 is 14 residues long. Trimming shortened V by 1 base and J by 4 bases, and 9 bases separated the two germline ends. Germline lookup yields CDR1 LNHNV and CDR2 YYDKDF (reference sequence). The full variable domain, rest sourced from reference TRBV15 and TRBJ2-3, is DAMVIQNPRYQVTQFGKPVTLSCSQTLNHNVMYWYQQKSSQAPKLLFHYYDKDFNNEADTPDNFQSRRPNTSFCFLDIRSPGLGDTAMYLCATSRGSVSDTQYFGPGTRLTVL.

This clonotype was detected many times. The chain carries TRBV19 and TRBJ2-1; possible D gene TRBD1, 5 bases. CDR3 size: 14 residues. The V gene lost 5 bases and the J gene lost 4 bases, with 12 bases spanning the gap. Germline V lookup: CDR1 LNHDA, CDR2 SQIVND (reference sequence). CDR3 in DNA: TGTGCCAGTAGTGACCCTACAGGTTACAATGAGCAGTTCTTC. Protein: CASSDPTGYNEQFF.

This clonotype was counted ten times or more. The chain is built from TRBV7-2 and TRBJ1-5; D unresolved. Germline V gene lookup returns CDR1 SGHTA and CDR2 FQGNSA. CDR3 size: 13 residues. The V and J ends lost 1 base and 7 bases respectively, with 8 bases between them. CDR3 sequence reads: CASSLEWVQPQHF. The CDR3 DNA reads TGTGCCAGCAGCTTAGAGTGGGTACAGCCCCAGCATTTT.

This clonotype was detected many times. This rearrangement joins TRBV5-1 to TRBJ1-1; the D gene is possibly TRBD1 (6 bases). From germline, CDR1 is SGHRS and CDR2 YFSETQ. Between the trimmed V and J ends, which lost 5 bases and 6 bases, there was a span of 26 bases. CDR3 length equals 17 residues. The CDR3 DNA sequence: TGCGCCAGCAGACCGATTGGGGGGCAGGGTGGGGCATCTGAAGCTTTCTTT. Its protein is CASRPIGGQGGASEAFF. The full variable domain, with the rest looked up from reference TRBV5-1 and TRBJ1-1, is KAGVTQTPRYLIKTRGQQVTLSCSPISGHRSVSWYQQTPGQGLQFLFEYFSETQRNKGNFPGRFSGRQFSNSRSEMNVSTLELGDSALYLCASRPIGGQGGASEAFFGQGTRLTVV.

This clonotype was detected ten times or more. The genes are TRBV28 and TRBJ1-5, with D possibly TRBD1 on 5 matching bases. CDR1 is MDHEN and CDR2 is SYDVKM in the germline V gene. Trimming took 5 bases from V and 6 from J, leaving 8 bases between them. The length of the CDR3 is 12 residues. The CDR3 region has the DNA TGTGCCAGCAGTGTAGGGGTTCAGCCCCAGCATTTT. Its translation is CASSVGVQPQHF.

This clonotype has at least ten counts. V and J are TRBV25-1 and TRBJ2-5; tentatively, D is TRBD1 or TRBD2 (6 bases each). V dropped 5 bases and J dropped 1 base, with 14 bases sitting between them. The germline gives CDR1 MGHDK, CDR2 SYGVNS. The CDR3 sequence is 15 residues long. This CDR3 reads CASSFTQGLQETQYF. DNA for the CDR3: TGTGCCAGCAGTTTCACACAGGGACTCCAAGAGACCCAGTACTTC. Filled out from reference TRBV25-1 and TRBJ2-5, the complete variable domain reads EADIYQTPRYLVIGTGKKITLECSQTMGHDKMYWYQQDPGMELHLIHYSYGVNSTEKGDLSSESTVSRIRTEHFPLTLESARPSHTSQYLCASSFTQGLQETQYFGPGTRLLVL.

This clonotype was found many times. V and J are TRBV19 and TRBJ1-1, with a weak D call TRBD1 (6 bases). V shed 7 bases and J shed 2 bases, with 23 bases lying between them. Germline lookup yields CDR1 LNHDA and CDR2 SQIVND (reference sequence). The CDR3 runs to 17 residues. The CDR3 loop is CASTPRVWAGQNTEAFF. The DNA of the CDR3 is TGTGCCAGTACCCCTCGGGTATGGGCGGGACAAAACACTGAAGCTTTCTTT.

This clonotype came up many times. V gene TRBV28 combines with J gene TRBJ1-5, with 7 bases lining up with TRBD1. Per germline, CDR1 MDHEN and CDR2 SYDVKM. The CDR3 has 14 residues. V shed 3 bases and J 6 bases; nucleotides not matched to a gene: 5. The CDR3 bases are TGTGCCAGCAGTTTTAGGGGGCGAAGTCAGCCCCAGCATTTT. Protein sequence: CASSFRGRSQPQHF.

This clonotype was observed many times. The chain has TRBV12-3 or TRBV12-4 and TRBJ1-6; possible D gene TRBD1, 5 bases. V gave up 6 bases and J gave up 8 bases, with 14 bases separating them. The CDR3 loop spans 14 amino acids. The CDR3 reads CASSLWGFDSPLHF. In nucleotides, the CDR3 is TGTGCCAGCAGCCTTTGGGGGTTTGATTCACCCCTCCACTTT.

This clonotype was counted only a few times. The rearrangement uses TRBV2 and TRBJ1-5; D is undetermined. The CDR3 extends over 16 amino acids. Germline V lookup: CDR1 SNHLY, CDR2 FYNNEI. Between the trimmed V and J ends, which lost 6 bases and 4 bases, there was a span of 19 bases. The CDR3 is CASSQHRWESNQPQHF. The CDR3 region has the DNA TGTGCCAGCAGCCAACACCGCTGGGAGTCTAATCAGCCCCAGCATTTT.

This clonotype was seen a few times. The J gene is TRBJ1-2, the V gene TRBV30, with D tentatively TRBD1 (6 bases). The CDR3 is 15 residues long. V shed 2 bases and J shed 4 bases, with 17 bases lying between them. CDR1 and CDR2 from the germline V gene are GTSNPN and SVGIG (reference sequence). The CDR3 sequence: CAWSNTRGVVYGYTF. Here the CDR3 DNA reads TGTGCCTGGAGTAACACCAGGGGAGTAGTCTATGGCTACACCTTC.

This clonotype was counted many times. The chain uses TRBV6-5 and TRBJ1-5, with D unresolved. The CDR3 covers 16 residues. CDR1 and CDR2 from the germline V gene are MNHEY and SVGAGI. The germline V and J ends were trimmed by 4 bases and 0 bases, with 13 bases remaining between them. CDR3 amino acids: CASSFGGWASNQPQHF. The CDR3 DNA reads TGTGCCAGCAGTTTTGGTGGCTGGGCTAGCAATCAGCCCCAGCATTTT.

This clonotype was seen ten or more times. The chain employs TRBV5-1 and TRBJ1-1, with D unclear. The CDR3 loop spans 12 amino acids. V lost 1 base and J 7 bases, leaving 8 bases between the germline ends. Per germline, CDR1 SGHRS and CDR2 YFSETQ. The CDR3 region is CASSLFDNEAFF. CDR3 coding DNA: TGCGCCAGCAGCTTGTTTGACAATGAAGCTTTCTTT.

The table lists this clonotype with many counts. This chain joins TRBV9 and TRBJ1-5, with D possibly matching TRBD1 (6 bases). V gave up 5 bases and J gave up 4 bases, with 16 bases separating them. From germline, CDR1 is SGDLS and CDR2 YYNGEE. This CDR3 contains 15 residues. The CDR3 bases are TGTGCCAGCAGTACCGAGGGGGAGGCTAATCAGCCCCAGCATTTT. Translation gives CASSTEGEANQPQHF.